This TCR beta chain was profiled in a study of CD8+ T cells in alopecia areata. CDR3 size: 14 residues. Trimming shortened V by 2 bases and J by 4 bases, and 10 bases separated the two germline ends. In germline, CDR1 is FNHDT, CDR2 SITEND (reference sequence). It was cDNA, reverse transcribed from extracted RNA, that served as the sequencing template. Using immunoSEQ multiplex PCR, the repertoire was profiled, and TCRdb retains in-frame clones only, with some absent. This sample carries 90,000 to 130,000 clones and no singletons, and around a fifth goes to the top ten. For this clone: Translating the DNA gives a protein that differs from the TCRdb entry at residue 11; the protein shown here is that DNA translation. Mouse names are used for the genes. The CDR3 is cut off 3 residues early in the read; its end comes from the germline J gene.

The TCR sequence derives from a C3H/HeJ mouse with alopecia areata. The strain's MHC haplotype is H2-k. This chain connects TRBV19 to TRBJ1-3; maybe TRBD1 (5 bases). Material: lesional skin. The sequenced part of the CDR3 DNA is TGTGCCAGCAGTATCGTAGGGGTCGGAAATACG. Residues: CASSIVGVGNT. The full CDR3 is CASSIVGVGNTLYF.